Below are 24 T cell receptor beta chains sequenced from a single sample in a study of blood T cell repertoires in COVID-19. Repertoires were generated with immunoSEQ multiplex PCR, while TCRdb's copy carries only in-frame clones and drops some. The table has approximately 110,000 clones, around 78% seen once. Sequencing was done on a sample of peripheral blood. The source is a woman in her sixties with acute or convalescent COVID-19.

This chain links TRBV29-1 with TRBJ2-3; the D is unclear. This CDR3 has 13 amino acids. The V end was cut by 6 bases, the J end by 1 base, with 11 bases between. Germline V gene data show CDR1 as SQVTM and CDR2 as ANQGSEA. CDR3 sequence: CSVDSEGTDTQYF. CDR3 DNA: TGCAGCGTCGATTCCGAGGGCACAGATACGCAGTATTTT.

The chain couples TRBV12-3 or TRBV12-4 to TRBJ2-7; weak D call: TRBD2 (6 bases). V was pared by 3 bases and J by 6 bases, with 12 bases between. CDR3 length: 13 amino acids. CDR3 nucleotides: TGTGCCAGCAGTTTGGGTCGGGGGAGCGAGCAGTACTTC. It translates to CASSLGRGSEQYF.

V is TRBV28 and J is TRBJ2-7, with D perhaps TRBD1 (6 bases). This CDR3 region has 13 residues. V lost 4 bases and J 1 base, leaving 8 bases between the germline ends. From germline, CDR1 is MDHEN and CDR2 SYDVKM. CDR3: CASSSDRSYEQYF. The CDR3 DNA is TGTGCCAGCAGTTCCGACAGGTCCTACGAGCAGTACTTC.

The rearrangement links TRBV18 to TRBJ1-5, with D perhaps matching TRBD1 (5 bases). The V gene lost 1 base and the J gene lost 5 bases, with 12 bases spanning the gap. This CDR3 has 15 amino acids. CDR1 KGHSH and CDR2 LQKENI come from the germline V gene. CDR3 nucleotide sequence: TGTGCCAGCTCACCACTGGGAGGGGTTGATCAGCCCCAGCATTTT. This sequence encodes CASSPLGGVDQPQHF.

The gene calls are TRBV2 and TRBJ2-2, with TRBD1 identical over 7 bases. Germline CDR1 SNHLY, CDR2 FYNNEI. Trimming took 6 bases from V and 5 from J; bases not matched to a gene: 9. This CDR3 spans 15 amino acids. The CDR3 coding sequence is TGTGCCAGCAGGGAACAGGGGATTCGGACCGGGGAGCTGTTTTTT. As protein: CASREQGIRTGELFF.

A single count supports this clone. The chain recombines TRBV18 with TRBJ2-1; 7 bases fit TRBD2. The CDR3 is 17 residues long. Germline values: CDR1 KGHSH, CDR2 LQKENI. V dropped 2 bases and J dropped 3; count of bases not matched to a gene: 10. For the CDR3, the DNA is TGTGCCAGCTCACCAGATTATGTCGGGGGGAACTACAATGAGCAGTTCTTC. This codes for CASSPDYVGGNYNEQFF.

The chain couples TRBV7-9 to TRBJ2-5, with D perhaps TRBD2 (6 bases). V gave up 8 bases and J gave up 1 base, with 11 bases separating them. Germline CDR1 SEHNR, CDR2 FQNEAQ (reference sequence). The CDR3 covers 13 residues. The CDR3 spells CASWDSGQETQYF. The CDR3 DNA reads TGTGCCAGCTGGGATAGCGGCCAAGAGACCCAGTACTTC.

The chain joins TRBV2 to TRBJ1-1; 7 bases align to TRBD1. The CDR3 totals 16 residues. Trimming took 4 bases from V and 4 from J; bases not matched to a gene: 12. Germline CDR1 SNHLY, CDR2 FYNNEI. CDR3 region: CASSVGVRQGGTEAFF. The CDR3 nucleotides are TGTGCCAGCAGTGTTGGGGTCCGACAGGGCGGCACTGAAGCTTTCTTT.

In its sample, this clone was seen once. The V and J genes are TRBV27 and TRBJ1-2; 8 bases line up with TRBD1. This CDR3 has 14 residues. In germline, CDR1 is MNHEY, CDR2 SMNVEV (reference sequence). The V and J ends lost 4 bases and 0 bases, in that order; junction bases with no gene match: 1. The CDR3 DNA is TGTGCCAGCAGTTCAGGGGGCGCTAACTATGGCTACACCTTC. This sequence encodes CASSSGGANYGYTF.

V gene TRBV5-1 combines with J gene TRBJ2-4, with a weak D call TRBD1 (5 bases). The V end was cut by 0 bases, the J end by 0 bases, with 7 bases between. The CDR3 consists of 15 residues. CDR1 and CDR2 from the germline V gene are SGHRS and YFSETQ. CDR3 loop: CASSLETVAKNIQYF. The CDR3 DNA follows: TGCGCCAGCAGCTTGGAGACAGTAGCCAAAAACATTCAGTACTTC.

The V call is TRBV10-2, the J call TRBJ2-3; maybe TRBD2 (6 bases). Germline-derived CDR1 and CDR2 are WSHSY and SAAADI. This CDR3 has 14 amino acids. Trimming left V 6 bases short and J 3 bases short, with 13 bases between. CDR3 DNA: TGCGCCAGCAGCTTGTACGGGACTACAGATACGCAGTATTTT. Amino acids: CASSLYGTTDTQYF.

As DNA, the CDR3 is TGTGCCAGCAGTGGGGCCTCGCGGGTGGTCGAGCAGTACTTC. It yields the protein CASSGASRVVEQYF. The chain links TRBV2 to TRBJ2-7; possible D gene TRBD2, 5 bases. The V and J ends lost 4 bases and 6 bases respectively, with 16 bases between them. Germline loops: CDR1 SNHLY, CDR2 FYNNEI. The CDR3 loop spans 14 amino acids.

The chain carries TRBV4-3 and TRBJ2-1; 9 nucleotides align to TRBD2. Germline V CDR1 and CDR2: LGHNA, YSLEER. CDR3 length: 16 residues. J was trimmed by 4 bases and V by 8 bases; bases with no gene match: 12. The CDR3 DNA follows: TGCGCCAGCTCGGTGGCGGGAGGGCTAGAGTACAATGAGCAGTTCTTC. It translates to CASSVAGGLEYNEQFF.

This clone was seen more than once but under ten times. This chain uses TRBV5-5 with TRBJ2-2; D unclear. The CDR3 spans 14 residues. Trimming pared 2 bases from V and 6 bases from J, leaving 11 bases between. Germline CDR1 reads SGHKS; CDR2 reads YYEKEE (reference sequence). CDR3 coding DNA: TGTGCCAGCAGCTTTCGAAGTGAGTCCGGGGAGCTGTTTTTT. The encoded protein is CASSFRSESGELFF.

The chain has TRBV3-1 (or the pseudogene TRBV3-2) and TRBJ1-1; 8 bases are shared with TRBD1. Trimming at V came to 1 base and at J to 0 bases, leaving 7 bases not matched to a gene. Per germline, CDR1 LGHDT and CDR2 YNNKEL (reference sequence). The CDR3 consists of 17 residues. For the CDR3, the DNA is TGTGCCAGCAGCCAAGCCACAGGGGGATGGATGAACACTGAAGCTTTCTTT. Translating it yields CASSQATGGWMNTEAFF.

V and J are TRBV3-1 (or the pseudogene TRBV3-2) and TRBJ2-2, with 8 positions matching TRBD2. V shed 3 bases, J shed 6 bases, and the junction held 12 bases outside the gene matches. In germline, CDR1 is LGHDT, CDR2 YNNKEL (reference sequence). CDR3 length: 17 residues. Here the CDR3 reads CASSHKYRAGVPGELFF. CDR3 in DNA: TGTGCCAGCAGCCATAAATACCGAGCGGGAGTTCCCGGGGAGCTGTTTTTT.

The count of this clone is one. V is TRBV12-3 or TRBV12-4 and J is TRBJ1-2, with TRBD1 as a possible D gene (6 bases). The V end lost 1 base, the J end lost 8 bases, and 11 bases lay between the germline ends. The CDR3 extends over 13 amino acids. In DNA form, the CDR3 reads TGTGCCAGCAGTTTAGGCCACAGGGTGGGCTACACCTTC. Translated: CASSLGHRVGYTF.

This chain connects TRBV6-5 to TRBJ2-2, with 7 nucleotides matching TRBD1. J lost 5 bases, V lost 0 bases, and 6 bases had no gene match. The CDR3 consists of 16 residues. The germline V gene encodes CDR1 MNHEY and CDR2 SVGAGI. The CDR3 here is CASSYSPTGKTGELFF. The CDR3 region has the DNA TGTGCCAGCAGTTACTCCCCGACAGGGAAGACCGGGGAGCTGTTTTTT.

This chain uses TRBV6-2 or TRBV6-3 with TRBJ2-1; 7 nucleotides match TRBD2. Germline CDR1 MNHEY, CDR2 SVGEGT. The CDR3 is 15 amino acids. The trim removed 4 bases at V and 8 bases at J, leaving 11 bases unmatched. The DNA of the CDR3 is TGTGCCAGCAGTTTGACAGCGGGGCCTTGGGATGAGCAGTTCTTC. Amino acids: CASSLTAGPWDEQFF.

The gene calls are TRBV2 and TRBJ1-2, with no clear D. Trimming removed 3 bases from V and 2 bases from J, with 10 bases in between. Germline CDR1 is SNHLY and CDR2 is FYNNEI. The CDR3 runs to 14 residues. CDR3 region: CASSDSPPNYGYTF. Written as DNA, the CDR3 is TGTGCCAGCAGTGATTCCCCTCCCAACTATGGCTACACCTTC. The full variable domain, in which reference TRBV2 and TRBJ1-2 provide the parts outside the CDR3, is EPEVTQTPSHQVTQMGQEVILRCVPISNHLYFYWYRQILGQKVEFLVSFYNNEISEKSEIFDDQFSVERPDGSNFTLKIRSTKLEDSAMYFCASSDSPPNYGYTFGSGTRLTVV.

This chain joins TRBV10-3 and TRBJ2-2, with D maybe TRBD1 (5 bases). Germline loops: CDR1 ENHRY, CDR2 SYGVKD. V was cut by 0 bases and J by 3 bases, with 8 bases left in between. This CDR3 has 15 residues. The CDR3 sequence: CAISESGADTGELFF. CDR3 nucleotide sequence: TGTGCCATCAGTGAGTCTGGGGCGGACACCGGGGAGCTGTTTTTT.

This sequence joins TRBV5-4 and TRBJ1-5, with 7 bases that match TRBD1. Germline loops: CDR1 SGHNT, CDR2 YYREEE (reference sequence). The length of the CDR3 is 16 residues. V dropped 5 bases and J dropped 7; count of bases not matched to a gene: 15. The CDR3 sequence: CASRGEQGYAGQPQHF. The DNA for the CDR3 is TGTGCCAGCAGGGGGGAACAGGGGTATGCTGGGCAGCCCCAGCATTTT. The variable domain in full, with the rest retrieved from reference TRBV5-4 and TRBJ1-5, is ETGVTQSPTHLIKTRGQQVTLRCSSQSGHNTVSWYQQALGQGPQFIFQYYREEENGRGNFPPRFSGLQFPNYSSELNVNALELDDSALYLCASRGEQGYAGQPQHFGDGTRLSIL.

The chain is built from TRBV6-6 and TRBJ1-4, with D unresolved. The CDR3 has 14 amino acids. Germline CDR1 is MNHNY and CDR2 is SVGAGI (reference sequence). V dropped 2 bases and J dropped 8 bases, with 12 bases sitting between them. The CDR3 protein is CASSYPREREKLFF. CDR3 nucleotide sequence: TGTGCCAGCAGTTACCCTCGGGAACGAGAAAAACTGTTTTTT.

This sequence joins TRBV5-5 and TRBJ1-2; D unresolved. CDR3 length: 14 residues. Germline CDR1 reads SGHKS; CDR2 reads YYEKEE (reference sequence). Trimming removed 0 bases from V and 2 bases from J, with 8 bases in between. The CDR3 loop is CASSLGAINYGYTF. The DNA of the CDR3 is TGTGCCAGCAGCTTGGGAGCGATCAACTATGGCTACACCTTC.